One sample yielded the 19 T cell receptor beta chains listed below, sequenced in a study of cytomegalovirus exposure and HLA in healthy donors. 13 Jbeta primers and 60 Vbeta primers were used for the PCR. TCRdb's copy holds only in-frame clones and misses some; the assay was immunoSEQ multiplex PCR. This repertoire shows about 130,000 clones, 75% to 90% found once; its top ten account for around 10%. Sequencing input: PBMCs. These receptors all come from a man younger than 45 in good health and CMV-seropositive.

CDR3 sequence reads: CASRLPGTSGGENEQFF. The CDR3 region has the DNA TGTGCCAGCAGACTTCCCGGGACTAGCGGGGGGGAGAATGAGCAGTTCTTC. V gene TRBV27 combines with J gene TRBJ2-1; the match to TRBD2 covers 16 bases. Germline CDR1 is MNHEY and CDR2 is SMNVEV (reference sequence). V lost 6 bases, J lost 7 bases, and 9 bases stayed unmatched. This CDR3 region has 17 residues.

This clone was seen a handful of times. The chain joins TRBV28 to TRBJ1-1; 7 nucleotides line up with TRBD1. The V gene's germline CDR1 is MDHEN and CDR2 SYDVKM. V dropped 1 base and J dropped 1; count of bases not matched to a gene: 6. This CDR3 spans 16 amino acids. The CDR3 here is CASSLYHRGRNTEAFF. CDR3 sequence (DNA): TGTGCCAGCAGTTTATACCACAGGGGAAGGAACACTGAAGCTTTCTTT.

The chain employs TRBV4-1 and TRBJ1-6; no definite D call. The CDR3 has 16 residues. V was cut by 3 bases and J by 6 bases, with 15 bases left in between. Germline CDR1 is MGHRA and CDR2 is YSYEKL. This CDR3 is CASSHTANLGNSPLHF. CDR3 in DNA: TGCGCCAGCAGCCACACAGCTAACCTCGGTAATTCACCCCTCCACTTT.

This clone was observed a handful of times. The chain recombines TRBV20-1 with TRBJ2-3; D uncertain. From germline, CDR1 is DFQATT and CDR2 SNEGSKA (reference sequence). The germline V and J ends were trimmed by 3 bases and 14 bases, with 15 bases remaining between them. The length of the CDR3 is 11 residues. The CDR3 DNA is TGCAGTGCTAGCATCGACTCCCGAGGGTATTTT. Amino acids: CSASIDSRGYF.

J is TRBJ1-1 and V is TRBV7-3; maybe TRBD1 (6 bases). The CDR3 covers 15 residues. CDR1 SGHTA and CDR2 FQGTGA come from the germline V gene. V was cut by 5 bases and J by 4 bases, with 17 bases left in between. The CDR3 spells CASSPYPGVGTEAFF. The CDR3 DNA reads TGTGCCAGCAGCCCGTATCCAGGGGTCGGCACTGAAGCTTTCTTT.

The rearrangement joins TRBV20-1 to TRBJ2-7; weak D call: TRBD2 (6 bases). The CDR3 runs to 11 residues. The germline V gene encodes CDR1 DFQATT and CDR2 SNEGSKA (reference sequence). The V end was cut by 1 base, the J end by 9 bases, with 10 bases between. DNA for the CDR3: TGCAGTGCTAGAGTGGAGGGCAGGCAGTACTTC. Its translation: CSARVEGRQYF.

The V and J genes are TRBV15 and TRBJ2-4; D call uncertain. The germline V gene encodes CDR1 LNHNV and CDR2 YYDKDF (reference sequence). This CDR3 comprises 14 residues. Between the trimmed V and J ends, which lost 4 bases and 0 bases, there was a span of 7 bases. The CDR3 DNA reads TGTGCCACCAGCACCAGGTTAGCCAAAAACATTCAGTACTTC. Amino acids: CATSTRLAKNIQYF.

This chain uses TRBV11-2 with TRBJ2-2; D not certain. V was shortened by 5 bases and J by 6 bases, with 10 bases between the two germline ends. Germline lookup yields CDR1 SGHAT and CDR2 FQNNGV. The CDR3 is 13 amino acids. CDR3 DNA sequence: TGTGCCAGCAGCCTGCAACTCGCCGGGGAGCTGTTTTTT. This sequence encodes CASSLQLAGELFF.

This chain links TRBV12-5 with TRBJ2-5; the match to TRBD1 covers 11 bases. The germline V gene encodes CDR1 LGHNT and CDR2 FRNRAP. The CDR3 runs to 16 residues. V was pared by 6 bases and J by 4 bases, with 10 bases of the junction left unmatched. In DNA form, the CDR3 reads TGTGCTAGTGGAAATCCGGGGGGGACAGGGGGAGAGACCCAGTACTTC. Amino acids: CASGNPGGTGGETQYF.

This chain connects TRBV9 to TRBJ1-1; no clear D gene. V was trimmed by 3 bases and J by 6 bases, leaving 12 bases between them. The CDR3 extends over 13 amino acids. Germline assignment: CDR1 SGDLS and CDR2 YYNGEE. Here the CDR3 DNA reads TGTGCCAGCAGCGGGATTCGAGGGTCTGAAGCTTTCTTT. The encoded protein is CASSGIRGSEAFF. Full variable domain (rest looked up from reference TRBV9 and TRBJ1-1): DSGVTQTPKHLITATGQRVTLRCSPRSGDLSVYWYQQSLDQGLQFLIQYYNGEERAKGNILERFSAQQFPDLHSELNLSSLELGDSALYFCASSGIRGSEAFFGQGTRLTVV.

The rearrangement links TRBV28 to TRBJ2-7; D gene uncertain. The CDR3 has 15 amino acids. Between the trimmed V and J ends, which lost 3 bases and 2 bases, there was a span of 14 bases. CDR1 MDHEN and CDR2 SYDVKM come from the germline V gene. In DNA, the CDR3 is TGTGCCAGCAGTTTCTCTATGGCAGCGACCTACGAGCAGTACTTC. Its protein is CASSFSMAATYEQYF.

The V and J genes are TRBV5-1 and TRBJ1-1, with 9 bases identical to TRBD1. V gave up 7 bases and J gave up 5 bases; unmatched junction bases: 6. The CDR3 extends over 13 amino acids. Looked up from germline, CDR1 is SGHRS and CDR2 is YFSETQ. DNA of the CDR3: TGCGCCAGCGGTACAGGGGGCGAAACTGAAGCTTTCTTT. It specifies CASGTGGETEAFF.

The chain combines TRBV2 with TRBJ1-5; unclear D gene. The V gene's germline CDR1 is SNHLY and CDR2 FYNNEI. The CDR3 is made up of 14 amino acids. The V gene lost 4 bases and the J gene lost 1 base, with 8 bases spanning the gap. CDR3 sequence reads: CASSVSLSNQPQHF. CDR3 DNA sequence: TGTGCCAGCAGTGTATCCCTGAGCAATCAGCCCCAGCATTTT.

The rearrangement joins TRBV4-1 to TRBJ2-1; TRBD1 matches at 8 bases. The V segment lost 1 base and the J segment 12 bases; nucleotides outside the gene matches: 20. Germline CDR1 and CDR2: MGHRA and YSYEKL. This CDR3 is built from 18 residues. The CDR3 loop is CASSQGSTPFAGGSGQFF. DNA for the CDR3: TGCGCCAGCAGCCAAGGGTCCACCCCCTTCGCAGGGGGCTCAGGGCAGTTCTTC.

The chain employs TRBV7-3 and TRBJ1-5; D is perhaps TRBD1 (5 bases). Between the trimmed V and J ends, which lost 5 bases and 5 bases, there was a span of 19 bases. This CDR3 is built from 16 residues. CDR1 and CDR2 (germline): SGHTA, FQGTGA. Here the CDR3 DNA reads TGTGCCAGCAGCCCACCGGGGGTAGGAGATTATCAGCCCCAGCATTTT. Amino acids: CASSPPGVGDYQPQHF.

J is TRBJ1-1 and V is TRBV10-1, with D hard to call. Germline CDR1 reads WNHNN; CDR2 reads SYGVQD (reference sequence). The CDR3 is made up of 13 amino acids. Trimming stripped 6 bases from V and 3 bases from J, with 11 bases between. This chain's CDR3 is CASSPSGYTEAFF. CDR3 bases: TGCGCCAGCAGCCCCTCCGGGTACACTGAAGCTTTCTTT.

The chain couples TRBV10-3 to TRBJ2-2; TRBD1 agrees at 8 bases. Germline V gene sequence: CDR1 ENHRY, CDR2 SYGVKD. Losses at the gene ends were 4 bases for V and 0 bases for J; bases not matched to a gene: 4. CDR3 length equals 16 residues. This chain's CDR3 is CAISAPTGANTGELFF. The CDR3 nucleotides are TGTGCCATCAGTGCCCCGACAGGGGCGAACACCGGGGAGCTGTTTTTT.

The chain recombines TRBV5-1 with TRBJ1-2; tentatively, D is TRBD1 (5 bases). Germline assignment: CDR1 SGHRS and CDR2 YFSETQ. The CDR3 loop spans 15 amino acids. Trimming left V 4 bases short and J 3 bases short, with 16 bases between. CDR3 nucleotide sequence: TGCGCCAGCAGCCTACTGGTGGGGCGCGACTATGGCTACACCTTC. The encoded protein is CASSLLVGRDYGYTF.

This clone was recorded once. The chain uses TRBV30 and TRBJ2-7; 7 positions agree with TRBD2. Germline-derived CDR1 and CDR2 are GTSNPN and SVGIG (reference sequence). The CDR3 contains 14 residues. V dropped 5 bases and J dropped 0; count of bases not matched to a gene: 7. The CDR3 DNA sequence: TGTGCCTGGTGCACCGGGGGGAGCTCCTACGAGCAGTACTTC. It is translated as CAWCTGGSSYEQYF.